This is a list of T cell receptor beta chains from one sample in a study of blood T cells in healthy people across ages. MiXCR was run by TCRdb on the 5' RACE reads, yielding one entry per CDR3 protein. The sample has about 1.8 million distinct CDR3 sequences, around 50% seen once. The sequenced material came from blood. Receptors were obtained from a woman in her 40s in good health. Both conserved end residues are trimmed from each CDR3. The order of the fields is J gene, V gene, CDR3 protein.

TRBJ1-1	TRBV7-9	ASTFGGDTEAF
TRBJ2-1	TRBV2	ASSAFPTGKQF
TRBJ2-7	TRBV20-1	SPRGSAYEQY
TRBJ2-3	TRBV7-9	ASSAQGSGGGCTQY
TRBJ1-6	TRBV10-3	AIRGQPDNSPLH
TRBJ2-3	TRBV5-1	ASSFSASGGSTDTQY
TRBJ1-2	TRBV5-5	ASSHNQGAGYGYT
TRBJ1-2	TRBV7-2	TSIEAGTGPYGYT
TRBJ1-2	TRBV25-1	ASSEYGNRGYGYT
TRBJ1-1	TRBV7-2	ASSLKPGSTEAF
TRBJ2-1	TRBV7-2	ASSLGAGVRLHEQF
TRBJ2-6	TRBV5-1	ASSLVGSTRSGANVLT
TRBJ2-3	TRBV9	ASSVRAGGASDTQY
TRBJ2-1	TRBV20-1	SAGVGLGINEQF
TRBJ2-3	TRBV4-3	ASSQDGSRDDTQY
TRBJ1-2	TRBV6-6	ASSLPGPAGANYGYT
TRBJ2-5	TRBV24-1	ATSDLPTGLGETQY
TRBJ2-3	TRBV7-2	ASSSNRDRAKY
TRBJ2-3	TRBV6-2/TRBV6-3	ASSPHSGDRSDTQY
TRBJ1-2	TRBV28	ASSPGTGGNVVYGYT
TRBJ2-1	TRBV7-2	ASSPYLYNEQF
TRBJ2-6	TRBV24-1	ATRSGQGGPLANVLT
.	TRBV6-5	ASRKTGKGTQY
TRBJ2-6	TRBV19	ASSHRESPSGANVLT
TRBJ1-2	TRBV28	ATLDREDYGYT
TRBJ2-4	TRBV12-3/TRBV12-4	ASSRARDYERY
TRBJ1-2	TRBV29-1	SVEGQPDAPNYGYT
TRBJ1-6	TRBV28	ASSTGGPAPRSPLH
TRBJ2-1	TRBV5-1	ASRPGGTFDEQF
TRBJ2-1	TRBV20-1	SAYDRVSYNEQF
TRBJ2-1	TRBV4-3	ASSHPRGATSYNERF
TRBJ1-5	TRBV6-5	ASSGPPHEGQPQH
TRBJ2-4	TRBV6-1	ASSESRDSRMGKNIQY
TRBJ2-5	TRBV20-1	SASSGGAWEQY
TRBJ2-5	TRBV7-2	ASSLVTGGAETQY
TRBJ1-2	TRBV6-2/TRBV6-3	ASSHTNKGRYGYT